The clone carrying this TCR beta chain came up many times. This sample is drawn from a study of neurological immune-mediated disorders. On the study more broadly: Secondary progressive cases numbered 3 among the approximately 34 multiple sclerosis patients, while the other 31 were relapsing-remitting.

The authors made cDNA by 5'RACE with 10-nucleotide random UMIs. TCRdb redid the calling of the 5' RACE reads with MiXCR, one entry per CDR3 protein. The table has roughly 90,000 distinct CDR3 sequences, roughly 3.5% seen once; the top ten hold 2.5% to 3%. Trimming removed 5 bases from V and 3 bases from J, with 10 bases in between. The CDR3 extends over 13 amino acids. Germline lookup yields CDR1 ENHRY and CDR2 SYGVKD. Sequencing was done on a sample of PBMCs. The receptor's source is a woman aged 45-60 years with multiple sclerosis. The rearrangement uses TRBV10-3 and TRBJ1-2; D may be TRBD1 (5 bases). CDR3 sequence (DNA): TGTGCCATCAGTTCCGGGACTGACTATGGCTACACCTTC. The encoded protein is CAISSGTDYGYTF.